This T cell receptor (beta chain) originates from a study of blood T cell repertoires in COVID-19. This CDR3 is 19 amino acids long. Per the study methods: Reference gene primer amplification gave nucleated cell count estimates. The method was immunoSEQ multiplex PCR; TCRdb's version includes in-frame clones alone and lacks a portion of them. The V and J calls and clone size are taken from that table; D and trimming were inferred from the DNA. The sample carries about 17,000 clones, roughly three quarters recorded once. The chain couples TRBV21-1 to TRBJ2-2; the table's D call, TRBD1, has no DNA check behind it. TRBV21-1 is classified as a pseudogene. This clonotype was obtained from a man aged 55 to 70 with acute or convalescent COVID-19. Input material: peripheral blood. For the CDR3, the DNA is TGTGCCAGCAGCAAAGACTCAAGCCCGGGACAGGCGGACACCGGGGAGCTGTTTTTT. Translated, it gives CASSKDSSPGQADTGELFF.